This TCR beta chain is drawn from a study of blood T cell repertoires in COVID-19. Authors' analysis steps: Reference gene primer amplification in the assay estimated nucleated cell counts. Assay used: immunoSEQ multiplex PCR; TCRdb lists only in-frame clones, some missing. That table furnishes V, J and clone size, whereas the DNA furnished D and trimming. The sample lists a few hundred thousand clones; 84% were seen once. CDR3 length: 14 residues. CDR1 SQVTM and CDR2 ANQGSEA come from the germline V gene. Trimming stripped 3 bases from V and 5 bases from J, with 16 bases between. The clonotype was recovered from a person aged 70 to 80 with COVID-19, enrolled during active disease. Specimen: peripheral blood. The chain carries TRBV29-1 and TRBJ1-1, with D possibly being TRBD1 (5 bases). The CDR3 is CSVEVGGGGTEAFF. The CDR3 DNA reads TGCAGCGTTGAGGTCGGCGGGGGTGGTACTGAAGCTTTCTTT.